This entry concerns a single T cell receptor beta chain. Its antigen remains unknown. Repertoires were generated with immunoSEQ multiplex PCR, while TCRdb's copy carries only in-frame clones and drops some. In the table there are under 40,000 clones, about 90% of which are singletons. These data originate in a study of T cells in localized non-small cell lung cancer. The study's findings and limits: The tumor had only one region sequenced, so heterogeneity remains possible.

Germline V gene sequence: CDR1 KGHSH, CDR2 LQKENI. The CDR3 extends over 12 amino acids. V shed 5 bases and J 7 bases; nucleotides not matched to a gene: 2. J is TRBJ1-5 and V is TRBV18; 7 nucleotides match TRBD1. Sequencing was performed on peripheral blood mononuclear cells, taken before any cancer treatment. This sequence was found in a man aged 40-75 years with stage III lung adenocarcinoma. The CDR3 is CASSDREQPQHF. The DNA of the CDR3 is TGTGCCAGCTCAGACAGGGAACAGCCCCAGCATTTT.